These 22 T cell receptor beta chains originate from one sample sequenced in a study of blood T cells in healthy people across ages. Next came a second PCR, run for about 7 to 12 cycles, which used a sample-barcoded 5' primer along with a J-beta primer mix. MiXCR, applied by TCRdb to the 5' RACE reads, yields one record per CDR3 protein. Of about 1.1 million distinct CDR3 sequences detected, about two fifths appear once; the ten largest clones hold over 10%. What was sequenced was blood. The receptors come from a man between 18 and 29 years old in good health.

The V gene is TRBV29-1, the J gene TRBJ2-5; TRBD2 is a possible D gene (5 bases). V was shortened by 4 bases and J by 0 bases, with 9 bases between the two germline ends. There are 13 residues in the CDR3. The germline CDR1 and CDR2 sequences are SQVTM and ANQGSEA. The CDR3 here is CSVVGRDQETQYF. DNA for the CDR3: TGCAGCGTTGTCGGGCGGGACCAAGAGACCCAGTACTTC. The whole variable domain, filled in from reference TRBV29-1 and TRBJ2-5, reads SAVISQKPSRDICQRGTSLTIQCQVDSQVTMMFWYRQQPGQSLTLIATANQGSEATYESGFVIDKFPISRPNLTFSTLTVSNMSPEDSSIYLCSVVGRDQETQYFGPGTRLLVL.

The V and J genes are TRBV9 and TRBJ2-4; no clear D gene. The end of the DNA fits TRBJ2-5 better, so the J call may be wrong. CDR3 size: 15 residues. Germline V gene data show CDR1 as SGDLS and CDR2 as YYNGEE. CDR3 DNA sequence: TGTGCCAGCAGCGTAGGGGGATCACAACAAGAGACCCAGTACTTC. Translation gives CASSVGGSQQETQYF.

The V and J genes are TRBV9 and TRBJ1-6; 7 bases match TRBD1. The CDR3 has 15 amino acids. Per germline, CDR1 SGDLS and CDR2 YYNGEE. Unmatched junction bases numbered 9, after V lost 4 bases and J lost 8 bases. CDR3 in DNA: TGTGCCAGCAGCAGCGACAGGGCGTCCTATTCACCCCTCCACTTT. Amino acids: CASSSDRASYSPLHF.

This clonotype was counted between two and nine times. The rearrangement links TRBV6-1 to TRBJ2-7; the match to TRBD1 covers 10 bases. The J call may be mistaken, given a closer DNA end match to TRBJ2-4. From germline, CDR1 is MNHNS and CDR2 SASEGT. This CDR3 spans 17 amino acids. The CDR3: CASSDSGPRTGGNIQYF. The CDR3 region has the DNA TGTGCCAGCAGTGACAGCGGCCCTAGGACAGGGGGAAACATTCAGTACTTC.

The chain couples TRBV5-1 to TRBJ2-1, with a possible D match to TRBD1 (7 bases). Germline assignment: CDR1 SGHRS and CDR2 YFSETQ. Trimming took off 4 bases at V and 4 bases at J, with 18 bases between the two ends. The CDR3 runs 16 residues. The CDR3 DNA follows: TGCGCCAGCAGCGTCAGAACAGGGGACTTTTACAATGAGCAGTTCTTC. Residues: CASSVRTGDFYNEQFF.

This clonotype was counted only a few times. This chain connects TRBV9 to TRBJ1-2; D possibly corresponds to TRBD1 (6 bases). The CDR3 is made up of 14 amino acids. Trimming stripped 5 bases from V and 6 bases from J, with 17 bases between. Germline V gives CDR1 SGDLS, CDR2 YYNGEE. CDR3 sequence: CASSTGSGGDGYTF. The CDR3 DNA follows: TGTGCCAGCAGTACAGGGAGCGGGGGGGATGGCTACACCTTC.

This clonotype was seen only a few times. The J gene is TRBJ2-4, the V gene TRBV20-1, with TRBD1 matching over 11 bases. V shed 4 bases, J shed 8 bases, and the junction held 7 bases outside the gene matches. The CDR3 runs to 14 residues. Germline CDR1 reads DFQATT; CDR2 reads SNEGSKA (reference sequence). CDR3 bases: TGCAGTGCTATATCCGGGACAGGGGGAGACATTCAGTACTTC. Translation gives CSAISGTGGDIQYF.

Worth noting for this clonotype: A read error may explain this, as a much larger clone is one base away. This rearrangement joins TRBV6-5 to TRBJ2-7; tentative D call: TRBD1 (6 bases). This CDR3 is built from 14 residues. Germline V gene sequence: CDR1 MNHEY, CDR2 SVGAGI. The CDR3: CASSDSTGYYEQYF. The CDR3 region has the DNA TGTGCCAGCAGTGACTCGACAGGCTACTACGAGCAGTACTTC.

There are a few counts of this clonotype. The rearrangement joins TRBV20-1 to TRBJ2-2; maybe TRBD1 (5 bases). The CDR3 covers 16 residues. V lost 0 bases, J lost 1 base, and 12 bases lay in between. The germline V gene encodes CDR1 DFQATT and CDR2 SNEGSKA (reference sequence). CDR3 region: CSARDFQGRNTGELFF. The CDR3 DNA reads TGCAGTGCTAGAGATTTCCAGGGTAGGAACACCGGGGAGCTGTTTTTT.

In its sample, this clonotype was seen a few times. This CDR3 is CASSQVGLQTQYF. DNA of the CDR3: TGCGCCAGCAGCCAAGTAGGGCTTCAGACCCAGTACTTC. This rearrangement joins TRBV4-1 to TRBJ2-5; D unclear. Germline lookup yields CDR1 MGHRA and CDR2 YSYEKL. Trimming cost V 1 base and J 6 bases, with 9 bases left between them. CDR3 length: 13 residues.

This sequence joins TRBV27 and TRBJ1-6; D might be TRBD1 (5 bases). Germline CDR1 MNHEY, CDR2 SMNVEV (reference sequence). CDR3 length equals 15 residues. V was pared by 7 bases and J by 6 bases, with 16 bases between. As DNA, the CDR3 is TGTGCCAGCACGACTAAGGGGAGTGGTAATTCACCCCTCCACTTT. Encoded protein: CASTTKGSGNSPLHF.

Concerning this clonotype: The junction differs from germline at one of its ends, possibly a read error. The CDR3, as DNA: TGCGCCAACAGCGCGGTGGCAGTTTGGGAGCAGTTCTTC. Its protein product is CANSAVAVWEQFF. This chain links TRBV5-1 with TRBJ2-1; D not certain. The CDR3 is 13 residues long. CDR1 is SGHRS, CDR2 YFSETQ, per germline.

The CDR3 DNA sequence: TGTGCCAGCAGCCGGACAGGGGTGCGATACGCTTTCTTT. Its translation is CASSRTGVRYAFF. This rearrangement joins TRBV4-2 to TRBJ1-1; 9 bases map to TRBD1. Germline CDR1 is LGHNA and CDR2 is YNFKEQ. The CDR3 totals 13 residues. Germline trimming cut 4 bases from V and 11 bases from J; bases unmatched to any gene: 8.

The CDR3 spells CSASLGQGISNQPQHF. The CDR3 DNA is TGCAGTGCTAGTTTGGGACAGGGTATCAGCAATCAGCCCCAGCATTTT. The chain uses TRBV20-1 and TRBJ1-5; 9 bases match TRBD1. CDR1 is DFQATT, CDR2 SNEGSKA, per germline (reference sequence). The CDR3 spans 16 residues. The J segment lost 1 base and the V segment lost 3 bases, leaving 7 bases of the junction unmatched.

The chain recombines TRBV7-2 with TRBJ2-5, with D hard to call. V was cut by 3 bases and J by 11 bases, with 10 bases left in between. CDR1 is SGHTA, CDR2 FQGNSA, per germline. The CDR3 totals 11 residues. CDR3 nucleotides: TGTGCCAGCAGCTTCCGTTGGAGTCAGTACTTC. Its translation: CASSFRWSQYF. Based on the CDR3 plus reference TRBV7-2 and TRBJ2-5, the full variable domain is GAGVSQSPSNKVTEKGKDVELRCDPISGHTALYWYRQSLGQGLEFLIYFQGNSAPDKSGLPSDRFSAERTGGSVSTLTIQRTQQEDSAVYLCASSFRWSQYFGPGTRLLVL.

This clonotype was counted between two and nine times. The chain recombines TRBV27 with TRBJ1-2; possible D gene TRBD1, 5 bases. The ends were cut back, 1 base at V and 6 bases at J, with 21 bases in the middle. This CDR3 is 17 amino acids long. CDR1 and CDR2 (germline): MNHEY, SMNVEV (reference sequence). The CDR3 region is CASSLWAGSFSGDGYTF. CDR3 bases: TGTGCCAGCAGTTTATGGGCAGGGAGCTTTAGTGGTGATGGCTACACCTTC.

V is TRBV13 and J is TRBJ1-5; 8 bases are shared with TRBD1. The V and J ends lost 5 bases and 10 bases, in that order; junction bases with no gene match: 10. Germline V CDR1 and CDR2: PRHDT, FYEKMQ (reference sequence). CDR3 size: 14 residues. The CDR3, as DNA: TGTGCCAGCAGCCGTGGGACAGGACCTCAACCCCAGCATTTT. Amino acid sequence: CASSRGTGPQPQHF.

The table lists this clonotype with a few counts. This chain uses TRBV6-5 with TRBJ1-5; tentative D call: TRBD1 (6 bases). V lost 8 bases, J lost 10 bases, and 18 bases lay in between. CDR3 length: 13 residues. Germline CDR1 reads MNHEY; CDR2 reads SVGAGI. The CDR3 sequence: CASGRGKGIPQHF. Written as DNA, the CDR3 is TGTGCCAGCGGGAGGGGGAAGGGGATTCCCCAGCATTTT.

This clonotype was counted a few times. For the CDR3, the DNA is TGTGCCAGCACCGACAGGACTTACACTGAAGCTTTCTTT. Translating it yields CASTDRTYTEAFF. V usage is TRBV12-3 or TRBV12-4 and J usage is TRBJ1-1, with D possibly TRBD1 on 6 matching bases. The germline V and J ends were trimmed by 7 bases and 3 bases, with 12 bases remaining between them. CDR3 length: 13 amino acids.

As to this clonotype: An end of the junction differs from the germline gene, which may be a read error. CDR3 coding DNA: TGCCGTGCTAGGTCGGACAGGGCCCCAGATACGCAGTATTTT. Protein sequence: CRARSDRAPDTQYF. The genes are TRBV20-1 and TRBJ2-3, with TRBD1 identical over 8 bases. The germline V gene encodes CDR1 DFQATT and CDR2 SNEGSKA (reference sequence). The CDR3 has 14 amino acids.

This clonotype was seen a few times. The V and J genes are TRBV4-2 and TRBJ1-2; 9 bases agree with TRBD1. V gave up 4 bases and J gave up 8 bases; unmatched junction bases: 8. Germline lookup yields CDR1 LGHNA and CDR2 YNFKEQ. The CDR3 is made up of 14 amino acids. The CDR3 sequence: CASSRDRVSYGYTF. CDR3 nucleotide sequence: TGTGCCAGCAGCCGGGACAGGGTATCATACGGCTACACCTTC.

This chain links TRBV20-1 with TRBJ1-2; D is undetermined. The CDR3 extends over 14 amino acids. V was shortened by 5 bases and J by 0 bases, with 13 bases between the two germline ends. The germline gives CDR1 DFQATT, CDR2 SNEGSKA (reference sequence). CDR3 nucleotide sequence: TGCAGTGCTCCCTACATGGGATCTAACTATGGCTACACCTTC. Protein: CSAPYMGSNYGYTF.